The next 10 T cell receptor beta chains were all read from a single sample in a study of CD8 T cells in Susac syndrome. With random hexamers, reverse transcription was performed on about 0.45 to 1 ug of RNA. TCRdb re-analysed the immunoSEQ multiplex PCR reads in MiXCR, keeping a single row per CDR3 protein. Of 100,000 to 150,000 distinct CDR3 sequences listed, more than 80% are singletons. The sample comprised CD8+ T cells from PBMCs. These receptors came from a human donor with multiple sclerosis.

The genes are TRBV9 and TRBJ2-7; perhaps TRBD1 as D (5 bases). In germline, CDR1 is SGDLS, CDR2 YYNGEE. The CDR3 has 13 residues. Trimming stripped 0 bases from V and 7 bases from J, with 11 bases between. The CDR3 sequence: CASSVAMKGEQYF. CDR3 nucleotide sequence: TGTGCCAGCAGCGTAGCAATGAAGGGGGAGCAGTACTTC.

This clonotype has a handful of counts. The rearrangement links TRBV5-6 to TRBJ2-7; 10 nucleotides agree with TRBD1. The trim removed 0 bases at V and 7 bases at J, leaving 1 base unmatched. The CDR3 sequence is 13 residues long. Germline V gene lookup returns CDR1 SGHDT and CDR2 YYEEEE. The CDR3 is CASSLGTGGEQYV. The CDR3 DNA reads TGTGCCAGCAGCTTGGGGACAGGGGGAGAGCAGTACGTC.

This chain links TRBV4-1 with TRBJ2-1, with a possible D match to TRBD2 (5 bases). CDR3 length equals 17 residues. The germline V gene has CDR1 MGHRA and CDR2 YSYEKL. Trimming cost V 6 bases and J 0 bases, with 18 bases left between them. The CDR3 region is CASSERASSSSYNEQFF. The DNA of the CDR3 is TGCGCCAGCAGTGAAAGGGCTAGCAGCTCCTCCTACAATGAGCAGTTCTTC.

This clonotype appeared a single time. J is TRBJ2-7 and V is TRBV29-1; TRBD1 aligns across 7 bases. CDR1 is SQVTM and CDR2 is ANQGSEA in the germline V gene. V lost 7 bases, J lost 6 bases, and 6 bases stayed unmatched. This CDR3 spans 11 amino acids. Here the CDR3 reads CSARQGSEQYV. The CDR3 DNA reads as TGCAGCGCAAGACAGGGAAGCGAGCAGTACGTC.

V usage is TRBV4-1 and J usage is TRBJ1-1, with D possibly TRBD1 on 6 matching bases. The length of the CDR3 is 16 residues. CDR1 and CDR2 from the germline V gene are MGHRA and YSYEKL. Trimming stripped 0 bases from V and 3 bases from J, with 14 bases between. The CDR3: CASSQEVLGAYTEAFF. The CDR3 nucleotides read TGCGCCAGCAGCCAAGAAGTGTTGGGGGCCTACACTGAAGCTTTCTTT.

This clonotype was counted once. The V gene is TRBV4-1, the J gene TRBJ2-7; no clear D gene. Germline CDR1 reads MGHRA; CDR2 reads YSYEKL. CDR3 length: 15 amino acids. V lost 0 bases to trimming and J lost 2 bases, with 11 bases between them. This CDR3 reads CASSQDFAAAYEQYF. Here the CDR3 DNA reads TGCGCCAGCAGCCAAGATTTCGCGGCAGCCTACGAGCAGTACTTC.

The chain links TRBV12-3 or TRBV12-4 to TRBJ2-1, with D possibly being TRBD2 (5 bases). The CDR3 runs to 15 residues. With 7 bases removed from V and 2 bases from J, the gap between germline ends came to 15 bases. This chain's CDR3 is CASTPRATPYNEQFF. The CDR3 nucleotides are TGTGCCAGCACTCCGAGGGCGACCCCCTACAATGAGCAGTTCTTC.

The chain has TRBV7-9 and TRBJ2-7; D not resolved. Looked up from germline, CDR1 is SEHNR and CDR2 is FQNEAQ (reference sequence). Trimming removed 6 bases at V and 2 bases at J, with 11 bases between. This CDR3 region has 13 residues. The CDR3 is CASRSQLAYEQYF. The CDR3 bases are TGTGCCAGCAGGTCTCAGCTAGCCTACGAGCAGTACTTC.

The V and J genes are TRBV28 and TRBJ2-5; D remains unclear. Germline assignment: CDR1 MDHEN and CDR2 SYDVKM. The V end lost 4 bases, the J end lost 1 base, and 4 bases lay between the germline ends. The CDR3 spans 12 residues. Here the CDR3 reads CASSSAQETQYF. In DNA, the CDR3 is TGTGCCAGCAGTTCAGCCCAAGAGACCCAGTACTTC.

V gene TRBV19 combines with J gene TRBJ2-2, with D uncertain. Germline V gene lookup returns CDR1 LNHDA and CDR2 SQIVND (reference sequence). V was clipped by 6 bases and J by 5 bases, with 10 bases between them. CDR3 length: 13 residues. The DNA for the CDR3 is TGTGCCAGTAGGGTTAGGAATACCGGGGAGCTGTTTTTT. It specifies CASRVRNTGELFF.